This T cell receptor (beta chain) comes out of a study of shared clonotypes between healthy human individuals. The overall study: A donor's plate count was three for CD4 naive and three for CD4 memory; CD8 naive had two and CD8 memory one. Findings and caveats of the study: A generally larger estimated richness was seen in naive subsets than in memory subsets.

This CDR3 comprises 13 residues. The germline CDR1 and CDR2 sequences are MDHEN and SYDVKM. Methods used by the authors: Filtering differed for immunoSEQ, which gave only junction sequences without quality scores. TCRdb keeps only in-frame clones here, not all; method: immunoSEQ multiplex PCR. V, J and clone size were drawn from that table, and D and trimming were deduced from the DNA. In the table there are 1 million to 1.2 million clones, around 77% of which are singletons. A single count supports this clone. Its antigen remains unidentified. The junction departs from the called germline gene at one end, perhaps through a read error.

The TCR was taken from a man aged 18 to 35 in good health. Some clones in this sample may be carry-over from other donors' samples. The chain carries TRBV28 and TRBJ2-3; TRBD2 is a possible D gene (6 bases). Sequenced sample: memory CD4+ T cells from PBMCs. Subset given: CD45RA-negative fraction. In DNA, the CDR3 is TGTGCCAGCCGACTCCGGGAGCGGAGCCGCTCGAGGTTT. Its translation is CASRLRERSRSRF. Together with reference TRBV28 and TRBJ2-3, the CDR3 gives the full variable domain: DVKVTQSSRYLVKRTGEKVFLECVQDMDHENMFWYRQDPGLGLRLIYFSYDVKMKEKGDIPEGYSVSREKKERFSLILESASTNQTSMYLCASRLRERSRSRFGPGTRLTVL.